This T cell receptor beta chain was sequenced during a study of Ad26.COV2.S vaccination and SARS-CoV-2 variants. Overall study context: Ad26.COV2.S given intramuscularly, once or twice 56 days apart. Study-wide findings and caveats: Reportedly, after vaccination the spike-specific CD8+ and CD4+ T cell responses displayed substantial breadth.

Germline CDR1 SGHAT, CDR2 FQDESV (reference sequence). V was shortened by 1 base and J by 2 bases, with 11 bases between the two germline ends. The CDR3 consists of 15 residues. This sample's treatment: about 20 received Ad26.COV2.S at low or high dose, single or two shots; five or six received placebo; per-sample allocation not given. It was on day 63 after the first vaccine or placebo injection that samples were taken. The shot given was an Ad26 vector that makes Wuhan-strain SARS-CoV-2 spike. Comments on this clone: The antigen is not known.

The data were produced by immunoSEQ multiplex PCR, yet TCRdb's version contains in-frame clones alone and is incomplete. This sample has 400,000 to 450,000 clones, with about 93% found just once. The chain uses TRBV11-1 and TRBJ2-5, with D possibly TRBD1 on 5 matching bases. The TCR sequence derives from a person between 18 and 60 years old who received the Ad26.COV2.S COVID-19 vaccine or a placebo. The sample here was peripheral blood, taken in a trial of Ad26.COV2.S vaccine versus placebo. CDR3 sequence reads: CASSLGATGQETQYF. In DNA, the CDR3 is TGTGCCAGCAGCTTAGGGGCTACAGGTCAAGAGACCCAGTACTTC.